This TCR beta chain was sequenced for a study of cytomegalovirus exposure and HLA in healthy donors (dated by TCRdb to about 2017). Study-wide context: In an earlier analysis of 587 of the donors, roughly 300 Gb of sequence data and some 120 million unique TCR beta sequences from about 180 million T cells were reported. Of the 398 genotyped donors, 75% to 85% were placed in the genetic ancestry cluster associated with self-reported Caucasian donors. Typing coverage differed by locus: A, B, C, DRB1 and DQB1 were typed in roughly 620-630 donors, DQA1 in around 500, DPA1 in 600 to 610, and DPB1 in 400 to 490. Roughly 310 gigabases of sequencing data and tens of millions of unique TCR sequences were included in an early release covering about 700 HLA-typed donors. Among around 400 genotyped donors of the cohort, an average of roughly 230,000 unique TCR beta nucleotide sequences was sequenced per donor, of which about 19% were non-productive. Rather than using new phenotypic data, the later analysis identified candidate immune exposures from TCR beta sequences and from how often those sequences occurred across donors. To predict cytomegalovirus infection status, the study combined high-throughput TCR immunosequencing, statistical association of individual TCRs with disease status, and machine learning. Besides the first cohort of under 700 subjects, a separate validation cohort made up of over a hundred different subjects was used. The aim of the study was to test whether cataloging public T cell receptors could identify signatures of past pathogen exposure. An earlier analysis of 587 of the donors used high-throughput TCR beta sequencing to judge whether each TCR beta V gene segment behaved as functional or pseudogenic. A later analysis re-examined previously published TCR beta repertoires from roughly 650 donors and added high-resolution HLA genotyping to investigate patterns of TCR occurrence. All discovery cohort repertoires had been generated on a single sequencing platform. Using immunosequencing, the study profiled T cell repertoires from fewer than 850 subjects and related those repertoires to cytomegalovirus serostatus. Alongside the repertoire data, information on donor age, sex, ethnicity and CMV serostatus was compiled. Roughly 5 DR-DQ haplotypes were treated as single units for association and clustering because of strong linkage in the cohort. Genome-wide SNP genotypes for about 55% of the 666 donors were used in a later genetic analysis, which treated that subset as a discovery cohort. Both class I and class II loci were covered by HLA typing, at four-digit resolution.

The library was generated by the immunoSEQ multiplex PCR assay. For the multiplex PCR, a mixture combining 60 forward primers for TCR Vbeta segments and 13 reverse primers for TCR Jbeta segments was used. A multiplex PCR assay on genomic DNA amplified the CDR3 region of rearranged TCR beta genes. On the Illumina HiSeq System, the amplified TCR beta libraries were sequenced as 87-base-pair reads. The authors' pipeline ran thus. A later analysis tallied roughly 80 million unique TCR beta chains across the 700 or so repertoires, and approximately 12 million of those chains were shared by two or more donors. A nearest-neighbor algorithm error-corrected the raw reads and collapsed the reads into unique sequences, merging closely related sequences to remove PCR and sequencing errors. To assign V, D and J gene segments, CDR3 sequences were aligned to IMGT reference sequences. For a sequence to be retained, a match of at least six nucleotides was required to both a V gene segment and a J gene segment. Rearrangements were classified as productive when the CDR3 lacked stop codons and remained in frame with V and J, and all other rearrangements were classified as non-productive. Following IMGT convention, CDR3 was defined as the stretch from the second conserved V-encoded cysteine up to the conserved J-encoded phenylalanine. The earlier analysis of fewer than 750 of the donors excluded sequences that lacked an unambiguous match to a single V gene segment. In an earlier analysis of almost 600 of the donors, a V segment was called functional when productive rearrangements were above 56.7%, and segregating when the standard deviation between donors exceeded 5%. A statistical classification framework was built to diagnose cytomegalovirus status from the catalog of TCR beta chain sequences. In a later analysis, V and J genes were assigned by comparing TCR nucleotide sequences against IMGT/GENE-DB human TR gene sequences. A later analysis assigned CDR3 sequences and most-parsimonious VDJ recombination scenarios with the TCRdist pipeline. In a later analysis, each TCR beta chain was defined by its CDR3 amino acid sequence together with its V-gene family, and reads lacking a unique V-gene family were excluded. As a way to deal with suspected cross-contamination and a sequencing artifact, a later analysis dropped roughly 620 nucleotide sequences that were highly shared and had low generation probability. A later analysis calculated a clonal expansion index for each public chain from normalized within-repertoire ranks of inferred template counts. In a later analysis, generation probabilities were computed using a VDJ recombination model fitted to out-of-frame rearrangements, and the results were checked against IGoR. In a later analysis, TCR-TCR, TCR-HLA and TCR-CMV co-occurrence was scored with hypergeometric tests, and a repertoire-size bias correction was applied to TCR pairs. A later analysis estimated false discovery rates by permuting HLA or CMV assignments 20 times. In a later analysis, co-occurring TCRs were grouped using DBSCAN, and TCRdist sequence similarity was added for clustering within HLA-allele-positive subsets. Co-occurrence clustering excluded repertoires with fewer than 30,000 or more than 120,000 public chains, plus five with anomalous nucleotide sharing. In its TCRdb copy, this immuneACCESS table keeps in-frame sequences only and misses some clones. Where compared with another copy, unresolved V genes explain less than half of these, and the others have no known cause. The DNA gave D and trimming, while V, J and clone size come from that table. This sample comprises about 100,000 clones, approximately 76% of them detected only once. Together, the top ten hold roughly 19% of the sample.

In total, approximately 610 healthy bone marrow donors made up the cohort. At the time of sampling, all cohort members were nominally healthy, though unrecorded immune exposures were likely present. The donor tested CMV seropositive, placing the donor among the 250 to 350 seropositive members of the cohort. A peripheral blood sample was provided by each donor, and peripheral blood mononuclear cells were used for TCR beta sequencing. The Qiagen DNeasy Blood Extraction Kit was used to extract genomic DNA from the blood cell samples. The research as a whole found: A further reported finding was that TCR beta sequences accurately predicted the HLA-A and HLA-B alleles for most subjects in the first cohort. In an earlier analysis of 587 of the donors, most TCR beta V segments were observed in productive rearrangements about 87% or about 30% of the time, broadly matching IMGT annotations. In a later analysis, TCR association rates were found to vary across HLA loci, with the most associated TCRs seen for DRB1 alleles and the fewest for HLA-C alleles. The authors suggested that the approach could potentially be extended to other disease states and immunological phenotypes. Linkage disequilibrium might explain the correlated functional status among segregating V segments, but an unknown experimental factor could not be ruled out. In a later genetic analysis, a missense DCLRE1C variant was associated with V-gene and J-gene trimming of TCR beta chains, and the association was replicated in an independent cohort. In a later genetic analysis, fewer N-insertions in productive TCRs were reported among donors in an Asian-associated ancestry cluster than the roughly 700-donor mean. In a later analysis, HLA-associated TCR beta chains showed more clonal expansion and lower generation probabilities than non-associated chains that were equally common. The earlier analysis of 450 to 700 of the donors excluded around 17 rarely observed V segments, including chromosome 9 orphons, because counts were too low. The classifier was reported to diagnose cytomegalovirus status with high specificity and sensitivity in both the original cohort and the validation cohort. Roughly uniform sequencing depth across donors was assumed in presence/absence analyses, although this assumption may not hold. For the cohort, immune exposure information was limited to CMV serostatus. In a later analysis, over 15,000 TCR beta sequences were associated with specific HLA alleles at a false discovery rate of 0.05. A cluster of highly shared sequence variants was judged likely to be a technical artifact of the sequencing pipeline. Because the 87-base-pair reads could not distinguish some IMGT-functional V segments, including TRBV6-2 and TRBV6-3, those segments were excluded. Most CMV-associated TCR beta chains appeared to be HLA-restricted in a later analysis, and the HLA associations seemed to be driven largely by CMV exposure. In this cohort, only TCR beta chains were sequenced, and detectable features were limited by the absence of alpha or paired-chain data. HLA typing was unavailable for some donors at each locus, so association tests used only the typed subset. The study gave a list of 150 to 200 TCR beta chains associated with cytomegalovirus. A later analysis reported that several top co-occurrence clusters appeared linked to parvovirus B19, influenza, CMV and Epstein-Barr virus. Across donors, most TCR sequences were observed very rarely, whereas some public TCRs were present in many individuals. A few of the identified cytomegalovirus-associated TCR beta chains were confirmed in vitro to be specific for cytomegalovirus antigens. Strong co-occurrence of HLA alleles, especially DR and DQ, made assigning TCR associations to individual alleles difficult.

With respect to this clone: There is no known antigen for this receptor. Nothing much larger sits one base from this clone, and base qualities are not available.

The CDR3 goes from the cysteine to the phenylalanine over 15 residues. Left in the record is the CDR3 DNA by itself, 45 bases read in frame from the first base. Trimming takes 4 bases from V and 0 bases from J, and the germline ends sit 10 bases apart. Via the germline V gene, CDR1 is SGHRS and CDR2 YFSETQ. The V and J segments used are TRBV5-1 and TRBJ2-2, and TRBD2 may be the D gene, going by 6 matching bases. Sequenced sample: PBMCs. This sequence was found in a woman in her sixties or seventies in good health and CMV-seropositive. The bases read TGCGCCAGCAGCCAAGGGACTTCGAACACCGGGGAGCTGTTTTTT. Its translation reads: CASSQGTSNTGELFF.